This record concerns one T cell receptor delta chain sequence. The antigen remains unidentified. The data were obtained in a study of Vδ1+ human thymocytes. The V gene's germline CDR1 is TSWWSYY and CDR2 QGS. The CDR3 consists of 16 residues. V was shortened by 5 bases and J by 7 bases, with 23 bases between the two germline ends. Findings and limits, study-wide: Thymic TRG and TRD repertoires appeared highly polyclonal, with Gaussian CDR3 length distributions.

Extracted RNA was reverse transcribed into cDNA. CDR3 amplicons came from multiplex PCR with pooled V-gene forward and constant-region reverse primers. TCRdb reanalyzed the multiplex PCR reads using CATT. The sample has more than 50,000 delta-chain clones, 15% to 20% seen once; the top ten hold 0.5%. Sequencing input: Vdelta1+ gamma-delta thymocytes from the thymus. Subset meaning: FACS-sorted CD3+ TCRalphabeta- TCRVdelta1+ TCRVdelta2- thymocytes. This sequence was found in a boy less than two years old who had congenital heart surgery. This chain joins TRDV1 and TRDJ1, with a possible D match to TRDD2 (6 bases). The CDR3 region has the DNA TGTGCTCTTGGGTTAAGCCTAATCTTCCATCCTACTAAACTCATCTTT. This sequence encodes CALGLSLIFHPTKLIF.